The 5 T cell receptor beta chains listed next were all sequenced from one sample in a study of blood T cell repertoires in COVID-19. Sequencing used immunoSEQ multiplex PCR; TCRdb keeps in-frame clones, though not all of them. The table has about 210,000 clones, about 84% seen once; the top ten hold about 4%. Material: PBMCs or T cells enriched from blood (not recorded which). The receptors stem from a man younger than 45 with acute COVID-19.

Comments on this clone: Sequence at one end of the junction differs from germline and may be a read error. The J gene is TRBJ2-7, the V gene TRBV10-2, with no clear D. The germline gives CDR1 WSHSY, CDR2 SAAADI. This CDR3 is 12 amino acids long. DNA for the CDR3: TGCGCCAGCCGTGAACTAACCTACGAGCAGTACTTC. Protein product: CASRELTYEQYF.

This chain uses TRBV13 with TRBJ2-7; 9 bases are shared with TRBD1. V lost 5 bases to trimming and J lost 6 bases; unmatched junction nucleotides: 11. From germline, CDR1 is PRHDT and CDR2 FYEKMQ (reference sequence). The CDR3 has 15 residues. The CDR3 DNA follows: TGTGCCAGCAGCCCGACCGGGACAGGGACGTCCGAGCAGTACTTC. Amino acids: CASSPTGTGTSEQYF.

This chain links TRBV5-5 with TRBJ2-7, with TRBD1 as a possible D gene (7 bases). The V end lost 2 bases, the J end lost 5 bases, and 20 bases lay between the germline ends. CDR3 length equals 16 residues. The V gene's germline CDR1 is SGHKS and CDR2 YYEKEE (reference sequence). CDR3 loop: CASSFYVGGQPNEQYF. DNA of the CDR3: TGTGCCAGCAGCTTCTACGTCGGGGGACAGCCCAACGAGCAGTACTTC.

The chain has TRBV6-7 and TRBJ2-7; maybe TRBD1 (5 bases). TRBV6-7 is marked as an open reading frame, function uncertain. V lost 11 bases and J 2 bases, leaving 19 bases between the germline ends. This CDR3 is built from 14 residues. Written as DNA, the CDR3 is TGTGCCGGTCCGACAGAGTTGAAAACCTACGAGCAGTACTTC. This codes for CAGPTELKTYEQYF.

Worth noting for this clone: Other DNA sequences from this sample encode an identical CDR3 as well. The chain has TRBV7-2 and TRBJ1-5, with TRBD1 matching 7 bases. Germline CDR1 reads SGHTA; CDR2 reads FQGNSA. Germline trimming cut 1 base from V and 2 bases from J; bases unmatched to any gene: 8. CDR3 size: 17 residues. In DNA form, the CDR3 reads TGTGCCAGCAGCTTAGTACCAGGGGGGCTCGGCAATCAGCCCCAGCATTTT. Its translation is CASSLVPGGLGNQPQHF.